Listed below are T cell receptor beta chains from one sample, sequenced in a study of T cell responses to AZD1222 COVID-19 vaccine. Clones were sequenced by immunoSEQ multiplex PCR, and TCRdb holds only the in-frame ones, with some missing. The data hold 170,000 or so clones, with about 90% observed a single time. The material was peripheral blood, obtained on day 0 of AZD1222 vaccination. The receptor source for this set is an adult in good health. The CDR3 runs from the conserved cysteine through the conserved F or W. A D gene is named only where the DNA matches it firmly. For some rows the clone size is stated as once, few or many, or as a class when expanded; others skip it.

>NA|TRBJ1-6|TRBD1|TRBV6-5
TGTGCCAGCAGTTACGGGGACAGAGAGTTTGACCTACCCCTCCACTTT
CASSYGDREFDLPLHF
>NA|TRBJ1-1|NA|TRBV10-3
TGTGCCATCAAGCAGGGGATGAGTGGCACTGAAGCTTTCTTT
CAIKQGMSGTEAFF
>NA|TRBJ1-1|NA|TRBV7-2
TGTGCCAGCAGCTCGGTGACAGGTGAAGCTTTCTTT
CASSSVTGEAFF
>once|TRBJ2-2|TRBD1|TRBV24-1
TGTGCCACCAGCGGACAGGGGGCGAACACCGGGGAGCTGTTTTTT
CATSGQGANTGELFF
>NA|TRBJ2-5|TRBD1|TRBV5-1
TGCGCCAGCAGCCGATGGACAGGGGGCCAAGAGACCCAGTACTTC
CASSRWTGGQETQYF
>once|TRBJ2-3|NA|TRBV7-9
TGTGCCAGCAGCTTGGCCGGGGCCACCACAGATACGCAGTATTTT
CASSLAGATTDTQYF
>NA|TRBJ1-2|NA|TRBV10-3
TGTGCCATCCAACCAGGGCAGGGAAACTATGGCTACACCTTC
CAIQPGQGNYGYTF
>NA|TRBJ1-5|TRBD1|TRBV30
TGTGCCTGGAGCACCGGGACAGCTCCGAATCAGCCCCAGCATTTT
CAWSTGTAPNQPQHF
>NA|TRBJ1-2|NA|TRBV7-8
TGTGCCAGCACCCCAGAGAGGGGGACCTATGGCTACACCTTC
CASTPERGTYGYTF
>NA|TRBJ2-7|NA|TRBV6-6
TGTGCCAGCAGTTCCGGAGCGGAGGGGGCGGGAGAGCAGTACTTC
CASSSGAEGAGEQYF
>NA|TRBJ1-2|NA|TRBV25-1
TGTGCCAGCAGGAACAGGGATAACTATGGCTACACCTTC
CASRNRDNYGYTF
>NA|TRBJ1-1|NA|TRBV30
TGTGCCTGGAGTGGGACGGTTTCCTGGAACACTGAAGCTTTCTTT
CAWSGTVSWNTEAFF
>once|TRBJ1-5|NA|TRBV3-1/TRBV3-2
TGTGCCAGCAGCCATCGGGGTAGCAATCAGCCCCAGCATTTT
CASSHRGSNQPQHF
>few|TRBJ2-7|TRBD2|TRBV5-5
TGTGCCAGCAGCTTGAAAGGACTAGCGGGAGGCCACTACGAGCAGTACTTC
CASSLKGLAGGHYEQYF
>NA|TRBJ2-3|NA|TRBV27
TGTGCCACGGACTCCTATATCCACACAGATACGCAGTATTTT
CATDSYIHTDTQYF
>NA|TRBJ2-5|NA|TRBV23-1
TGCGCCAGCAGCCTCATCTCACTCGAGGGCAGCCAAGAGACCCAGTACTTC
CASSLISLEGSQETQYF
>NA|TRBJ1-1|TRBD1|TRBV18
TGTGCCAGCTCACCGGTCAGGGGGATAACTGAAGCTTTCTTT
CASSPVRGITEAFF
>NA|TRBJ2-7|TRBD2|TRBV3-1/TRBV3-2
TGTGCCAGCAGCCAAGATCCCAGCGGGAGGGCCGGGGAGCAGTACTTC
CASSQDPSGRAGEQYF
>NA|TRBJ1-1|NA|TRBV5-1
TGCGCCAGCAGCGCCGCAAAAGACACTGAAGCTTTCTTT
CASSAAKDTEAFF
>once|TRBJ2-3|NA|TRBV11-2
TGTGCCAGCAGCTTAGTCGGCTCTTCAGGAGATACGCAGTATTTT
CASSLVGSSGDTQYF
>NA|TRBJ1-2|TRBD1|TRBV6-6
TGTGCCATTATGACAGGGATTGATGGCTACACCTTC
CAIMTGIDGYTF
>once|TRBJ2-7|NA|TRBV29-1
TGCAGCGTTGAGAAGGGTTACGAGCAGTACTTC
CSVEKGYEQYF
>NA|TRBJ1-2|NA|TRBV11-2
TGTGCCAGCAGCCTACCCGATTCCTATGGCTACACCTTC
CASSLPDSYGYTF
>NA|TRBJ1-3|TRBD1|TRBV7-9
TGTGCCAGCAGCTTGGGGGGACAGTATGGAAACACCATATATTTT
CASSLGGQYGNTIYF
>NA|TRBJ2-5|NA|TRBV5-4
TGTGCCAGCAGCTTGGCCCGGGTTGGGGAGACCCAGTACTTC
CASSLARVGETQYF
>NA|TRBJ1-2|NA|TRBV3-1/TRBV3-2
TGTGCCAGCAGCCAAGATGTAGGAGGAGGAAATGGCTATGGCTACACCTTC
CASSQDVGGGNGYGYTF
>NA|TRBJ1-3|TRBD1|TRBV5-1
TGCGCCAGCAGCTTACCGGGACAGGGGAAAAACACCATATATTTT
CASSLPGQGKNTIYF
>NA|TRBJ1-1|NA|TRBV5-5
TGTGCCAGCAGCTTGTTGGCAGGGGCGGGCACTGAAGCTTTCTTT
CASSLLAGAGTEAFF
>NA|TRBJ2-2|NA|TRBV10-2
TGCGCCAGCAGTGATGTGGGTCCCACCGGGGAGCTGTTTTTT
CASSDVGPTGELFF
>NA|TRBJ1-2|NA|TRBV6-1
TGTGCCAGCAGTCCGCGGGATAACTATGGCTACACCTTC
CASSPRDNYGYTF
>NA|TRBJ2-5|NA|TRBV3-1/TRBV3-2
TGTGCCAGCAGCCCAGTTAGAGAGACCCAGTACTTC
CASSPVRETQYF
>few|TRBJ2-1|TRBD2|TRBV6-5
TGTGCCAGCACCTCGGGGGGAAGCTCCTACAATGAGCAGTTCTTC
CASTSGGSSYNEQFF
>NA|TRBJ1-1|NA|TRBV6-1
TGTGCCAGCAGTGAACCTGGGGGTGTCGGCACTGAAGCTTTCTTT
CASSEPGGVGTEAFF
>NA|TRBJ1-3|NA|TRBV3-1/TRBV3-2
TGTGCCAGCAGCCGGCAGGTTGAAGCTGGAAACACCATATATTTT
CASSRQVEAGNTIYF
>NA|TRBJ2-4|NA|TRBV7-4
TGTGCCAGCAGCTTAGACCCCAGCCCCACCCGGGGAGACATTCAGTACTTC
CASSLDPSPTRGDIQYF
>NA|TRBJ1-3|NA|TRBV2
TGTGCCAGCATCCGGGACGGATCTGGAAACACCATATATTTT
CASIRDGSGNTIYF
>NA|TRBJ2-7|NA|TRBV5-1
TGCGCCAGCAGCTTGCAGGGGCCAGTTAGGGAGCAGTACTTC
CASSLQGPVREQYF
>NA|TRBJ1-1|NA|TRBV6-5
TGTGCCAGCAGGTGGGGGACTAACACTGAAGCTTTCTTT
CASRWGTNTEAFF
>few|TRBJ2-7|TRBD1|TRBV5-4
TGTGCCAGCAGCTGGACAGGGTATGGGGAGCAGTACTTC
CASSWTGYGEQYF
>NA|TRBJ1-2|NA|TRBV15
TGTGCCACCAGCAGAGATCTAACTAACTATGGCTACACCTTC
CATSRDLTNYGYTF
>NA|TRBJ2-6|NA|TRBV27
TGTGCCAGCAGCCACAGGGTATCCGGGGCCAACGTCCTGACTTTC
CASSHRVSGANVLTF
>NA|TRBJ1-4|NA|TRBV15
TGTGCCACCAGCAGAGGGGGCGCTGAGGAAAAACTGTTTTTT
CATSRGGAEEKLFF